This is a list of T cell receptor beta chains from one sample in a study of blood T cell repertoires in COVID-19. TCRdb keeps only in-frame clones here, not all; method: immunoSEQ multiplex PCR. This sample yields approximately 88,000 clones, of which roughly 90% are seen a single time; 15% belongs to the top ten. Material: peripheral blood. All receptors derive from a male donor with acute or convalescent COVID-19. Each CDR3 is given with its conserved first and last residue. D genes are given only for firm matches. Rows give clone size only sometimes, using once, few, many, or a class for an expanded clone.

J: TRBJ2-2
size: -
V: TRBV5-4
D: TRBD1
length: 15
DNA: TGTGCCAGCAGCTGGTCACAGGGGGGTATCGGGGAGCTGTTTTTT
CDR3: CASSWSQGGIGELFF

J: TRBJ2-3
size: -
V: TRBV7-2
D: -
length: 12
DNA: TGTGCCAGCACCCCTGGCGGAAATACGCAGTATTTT
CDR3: CASTPGGNTQYF

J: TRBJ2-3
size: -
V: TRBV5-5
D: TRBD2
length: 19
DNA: TGTGCCAGCAGCTTGGGGGTACTAGCGGGTGCCGAGAGCACAGATACGCAGTATTTT
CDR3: CASSLGVLAGAESTDTQYF

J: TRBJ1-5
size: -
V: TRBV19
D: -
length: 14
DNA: TGTGCCAGTAGTATTCGGAGGGCCCATCAGCCCCAGCATTTT
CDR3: CASSIRRAHQPQHF

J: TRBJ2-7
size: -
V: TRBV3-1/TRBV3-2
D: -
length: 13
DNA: TGTGCCAGCAGCCGGGGTACTAGCTACGAGCAGTACTTC
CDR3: CASSRGTSYEQYF

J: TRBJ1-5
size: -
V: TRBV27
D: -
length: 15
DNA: TGTGCCAGCAGACTTCTCGGGATGGACAATCAGCCCCAGCATTTT
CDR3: CASRLLGMDNQPQHF

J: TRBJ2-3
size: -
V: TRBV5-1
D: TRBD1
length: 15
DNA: TGCGCCAGCAGCTTGGGACAGGGGGAGGTAGATACGCAGTATTTT
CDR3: CASSLGQGEVDTQYF

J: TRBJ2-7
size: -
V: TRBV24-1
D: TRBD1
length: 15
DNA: TGTGCCACCAGTGCGGGACAGGGGATCGGGTACGAGCAGTACTTC
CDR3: CATSAGQGIGYEQYF

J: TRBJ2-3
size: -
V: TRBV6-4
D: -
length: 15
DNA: TGTGCCAGCAGTGACCGGGGGGCCGTACAGGATACGCAGTATTTT
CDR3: CASSDRGAVQDTQYF

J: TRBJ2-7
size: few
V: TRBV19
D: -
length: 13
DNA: TGTGCCAGTAGTATAGACCGACAGTACGAGCAGTACTTC
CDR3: CASSIDRQYEQYF

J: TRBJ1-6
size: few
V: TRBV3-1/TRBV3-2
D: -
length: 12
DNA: TGTGCCAGCAGCGGAGGTAATTCACCCCTCCACTTT
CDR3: CASSGGNSPLHF

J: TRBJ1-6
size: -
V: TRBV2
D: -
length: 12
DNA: TGTGCCAGCAGTGAAGCCGTGTCACCCCTCCACTTT
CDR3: CASSEAVSPLHF

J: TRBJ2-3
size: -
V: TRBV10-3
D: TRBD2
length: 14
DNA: TGTGCCATCAGTACAGCGGGGCCCGGGGATACGCAGTATTTT
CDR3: CAISTAGPGDTQYF

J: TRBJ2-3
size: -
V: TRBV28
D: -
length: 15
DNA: TGTGCCAGCAGTTTAGACCCGAGGACAGCAGATACGCAGTATTTT
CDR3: CASSLDPRTADTQYF

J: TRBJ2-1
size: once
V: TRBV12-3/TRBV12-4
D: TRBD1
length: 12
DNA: TGTGCCAGCAGGACAGGGTACAATGAGCAGTTCTTC
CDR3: CASRTGYNEQFF

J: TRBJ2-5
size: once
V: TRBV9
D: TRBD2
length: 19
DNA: TGTGCCAGCAGCGGCGGACAGTTAGCGGGGGCCTTGTACCAAGAGACCCAGTACTTC
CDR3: CASSGGQLAGALYQETQYF

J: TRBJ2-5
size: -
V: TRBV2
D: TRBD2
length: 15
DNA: TGTGCCAGCGGGGAAGCGGGAGCCCCTCAAGAGACCCAGTACTTC
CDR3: CASGEAGAPQETQYF

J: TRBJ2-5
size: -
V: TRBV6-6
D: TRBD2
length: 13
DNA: TGTGCCAGCACCCCGGGACTAGCGGGGACCCAGTACTTC
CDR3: CASTPGLAGTQYF

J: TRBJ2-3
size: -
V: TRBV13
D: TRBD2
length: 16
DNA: TGTGCCAGCAGCTTCCGCGGGGGGGCTGGCACAGATACGCAGTATTTT
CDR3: CASSFRGGAGTDTQYF

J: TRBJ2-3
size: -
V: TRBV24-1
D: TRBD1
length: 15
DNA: TGTGCCACCAGTGAGGCCGGGACAGGGGCAGATACGCAGTATTTT
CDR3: CATSEAGTGADTQYF

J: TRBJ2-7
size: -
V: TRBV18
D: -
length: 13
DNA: TGTGCCAGCTCACCACCGACGGGATACGAGCAGTACTTC
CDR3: CASSPPTGYEQYF

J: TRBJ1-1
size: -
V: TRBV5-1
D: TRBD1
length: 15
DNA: TGCGCCAGCAGCTTGACAGGGGCTCCTATCACTGAAGCTTTCTTT
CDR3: CASSLTGAPITEAFF

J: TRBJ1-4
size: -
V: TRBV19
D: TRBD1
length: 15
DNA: TGTGCCAGCCGGACAGGGGGTGGGGAAAATGAAAAACTGTTTTTT
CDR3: CASRTGGGENEKLFF

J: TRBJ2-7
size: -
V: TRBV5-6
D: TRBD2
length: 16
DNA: TGTGCCAGCAGCTTGCGTGCCCCGGGACTAAGGTACGAGCAGTACTTC
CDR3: CASSLRAPGLRYEQYF

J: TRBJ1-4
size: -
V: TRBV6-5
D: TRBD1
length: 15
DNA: TGTGCCAGCAGTCAAAGGGAGGGACAGGGTCGGAAACTGTTTTTT
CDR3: CASSQREGQGRKLFF

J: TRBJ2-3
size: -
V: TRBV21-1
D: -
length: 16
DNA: TGTGCCAGCAGCAAAGGTGGGCAGGGGGCAACAGATACGCAGTATTTT
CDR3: CASSKGGQGATDTQYF